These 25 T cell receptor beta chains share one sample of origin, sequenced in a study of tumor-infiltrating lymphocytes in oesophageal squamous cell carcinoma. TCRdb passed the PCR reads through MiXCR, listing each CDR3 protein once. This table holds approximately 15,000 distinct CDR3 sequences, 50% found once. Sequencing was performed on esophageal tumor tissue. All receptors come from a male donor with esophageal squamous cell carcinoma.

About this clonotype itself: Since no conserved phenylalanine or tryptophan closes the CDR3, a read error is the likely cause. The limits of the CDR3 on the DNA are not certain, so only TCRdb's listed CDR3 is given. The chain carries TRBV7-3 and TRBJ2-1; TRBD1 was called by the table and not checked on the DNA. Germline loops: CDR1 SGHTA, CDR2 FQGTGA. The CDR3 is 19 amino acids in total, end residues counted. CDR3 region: CASAGARTEKPGSEQYFGN.

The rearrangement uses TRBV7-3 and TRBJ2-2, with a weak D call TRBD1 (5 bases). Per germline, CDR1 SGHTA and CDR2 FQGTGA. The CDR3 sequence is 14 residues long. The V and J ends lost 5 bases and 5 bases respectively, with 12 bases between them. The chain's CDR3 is CASSDPKGTGELFF. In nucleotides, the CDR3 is TGTGCCAGCAGCGATCCGAAGGGGACCGGGGAGCTGTTTTTT.

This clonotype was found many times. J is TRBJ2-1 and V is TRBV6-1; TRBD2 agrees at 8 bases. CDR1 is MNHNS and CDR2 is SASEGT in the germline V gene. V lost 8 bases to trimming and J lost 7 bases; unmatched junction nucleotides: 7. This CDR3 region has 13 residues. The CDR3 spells CASSGGADNEQFF. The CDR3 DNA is TGTGCCAGCTCCGGGGGGGCCGATAATGAGCAGTTCTTC.

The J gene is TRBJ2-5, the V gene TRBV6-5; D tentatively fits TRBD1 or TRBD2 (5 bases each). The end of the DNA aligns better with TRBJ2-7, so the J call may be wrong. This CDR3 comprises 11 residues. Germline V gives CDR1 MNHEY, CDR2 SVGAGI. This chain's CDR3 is CAGGNLYEQYF. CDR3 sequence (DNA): TGTGCCGGGGGAAATCTTTACGAGCAGTACTTC.

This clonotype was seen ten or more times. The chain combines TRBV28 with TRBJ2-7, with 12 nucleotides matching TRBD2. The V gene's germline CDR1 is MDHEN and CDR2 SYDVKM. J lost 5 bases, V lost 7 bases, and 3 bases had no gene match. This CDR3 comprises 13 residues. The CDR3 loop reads CASTLAGGNEQYF. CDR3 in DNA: TGTGCCAGCACTCTAGCGGGAGGGAACGAGCAGTACTTC.

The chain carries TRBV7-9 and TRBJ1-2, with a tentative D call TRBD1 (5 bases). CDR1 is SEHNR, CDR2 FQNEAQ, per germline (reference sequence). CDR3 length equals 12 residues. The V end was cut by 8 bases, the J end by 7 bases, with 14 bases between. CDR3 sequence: CASRREGAGYTF. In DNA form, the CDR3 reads TGTGCCAGCCGCAGGGAAGGAGCTGGCTACACCTTC.

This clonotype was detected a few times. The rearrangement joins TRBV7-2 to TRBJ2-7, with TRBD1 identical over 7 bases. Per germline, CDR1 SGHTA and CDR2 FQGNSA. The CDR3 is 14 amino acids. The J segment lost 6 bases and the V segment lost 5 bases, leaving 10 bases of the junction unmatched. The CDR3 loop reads CASSLRQGTGEQYF. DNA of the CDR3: TGTGCCAGCAGCCTACGACAGGGAACGGGCGAGCAGTACTTC.

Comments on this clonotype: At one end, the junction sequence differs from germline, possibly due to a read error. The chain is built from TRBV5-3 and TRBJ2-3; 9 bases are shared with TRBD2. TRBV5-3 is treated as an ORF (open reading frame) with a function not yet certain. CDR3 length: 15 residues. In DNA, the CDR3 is TGTGCCAGCAGCTTGGCAGCGGGAGGAGCAGATACGCAGTATTTT. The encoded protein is CASSLAAGGADTQYF.

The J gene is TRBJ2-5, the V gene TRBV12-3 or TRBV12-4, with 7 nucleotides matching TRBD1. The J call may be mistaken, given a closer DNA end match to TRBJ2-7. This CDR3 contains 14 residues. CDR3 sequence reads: CASSLFQGAYEQYF. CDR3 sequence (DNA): TGTGCCAGCAGTTTATTCCAGGGGGCCTACGAGCAGTACTTC.

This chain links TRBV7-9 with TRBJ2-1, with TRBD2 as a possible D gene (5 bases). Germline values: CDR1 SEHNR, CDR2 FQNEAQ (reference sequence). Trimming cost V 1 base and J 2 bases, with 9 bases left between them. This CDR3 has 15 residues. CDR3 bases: TGTGCCAGCAGCTTAGTAGCGACCGCCTACAATGAGCAGTTCTTC. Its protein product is CASSLVATAYNEQFF. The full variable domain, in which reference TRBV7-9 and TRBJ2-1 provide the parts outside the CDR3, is DTGVSQNPRHKITKRGQNVTFRCDPISEHNRLYWYRQTLGQGPEFLTYFQNEAQLEKSRLLSDRFSAERPKGSFSTLEIQRTEQGDSAMYLCASSLVATAYNEQFFGPGTRLTVL.

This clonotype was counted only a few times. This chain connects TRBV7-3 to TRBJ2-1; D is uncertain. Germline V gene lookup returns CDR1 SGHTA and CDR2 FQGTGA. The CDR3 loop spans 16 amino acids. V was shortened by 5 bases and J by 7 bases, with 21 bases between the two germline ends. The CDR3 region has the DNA TGTGCCAGCAGCACCGAAGCGACTCGAGCATGGAATGAGCAGTTCTTC. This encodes CASSTEATRAWNEQFF. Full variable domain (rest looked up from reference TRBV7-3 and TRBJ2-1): GAGVSQTPSNKVTEKGKYVELRCDPISGHTALYWYRQSLGQGPEFLIYFQGTGAADDSGLPNDRFFAVRPEGSVSTLKIQRTERGDSAVYLCASSTEATRAWNEQFFGPGTRLTVL.

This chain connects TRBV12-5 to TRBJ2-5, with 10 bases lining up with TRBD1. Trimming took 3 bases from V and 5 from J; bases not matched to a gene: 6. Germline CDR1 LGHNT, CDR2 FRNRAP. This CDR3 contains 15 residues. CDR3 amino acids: CASGLGTGEGETQYF. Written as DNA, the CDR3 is TGTGCTAGTGGTTTAGGGACAGGGGAAGGCGAGACCCAGTACTTC.

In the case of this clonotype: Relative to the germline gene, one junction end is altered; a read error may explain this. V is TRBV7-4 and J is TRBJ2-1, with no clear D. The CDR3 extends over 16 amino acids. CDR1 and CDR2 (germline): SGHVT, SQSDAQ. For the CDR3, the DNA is TGTGCCAGCAGCTTAGGCAGCCGGATCGGTAATTCACCCCTCCACTTC. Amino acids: CASSLGSRIGNSPLHF.

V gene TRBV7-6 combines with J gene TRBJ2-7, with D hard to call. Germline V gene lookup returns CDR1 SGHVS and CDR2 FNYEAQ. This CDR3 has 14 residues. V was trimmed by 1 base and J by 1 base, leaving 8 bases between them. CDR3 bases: TGTGCCAGCAGCTTAGGGGTCGGGTCCTACGAGCAGTACTTC. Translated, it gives CASSLGVGSYEQYF.

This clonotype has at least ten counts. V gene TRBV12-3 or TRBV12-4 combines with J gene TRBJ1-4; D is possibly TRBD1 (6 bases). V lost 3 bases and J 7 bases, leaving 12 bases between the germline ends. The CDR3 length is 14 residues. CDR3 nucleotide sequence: TGTGCCAGCAGTTTTACCGGGGGCAGTGAAAAACTGTTTTTT. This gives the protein CASSFTGGSEKLFF.

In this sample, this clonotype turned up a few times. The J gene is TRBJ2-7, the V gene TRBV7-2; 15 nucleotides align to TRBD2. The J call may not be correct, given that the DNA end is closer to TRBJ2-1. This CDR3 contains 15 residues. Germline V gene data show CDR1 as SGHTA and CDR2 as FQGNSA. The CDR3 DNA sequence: TGTGCCAGCAGCCGGGGACTAGCGGGAGGAAGTGAGCAGTTCTTC. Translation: CASSRGLAGGSEQFF.

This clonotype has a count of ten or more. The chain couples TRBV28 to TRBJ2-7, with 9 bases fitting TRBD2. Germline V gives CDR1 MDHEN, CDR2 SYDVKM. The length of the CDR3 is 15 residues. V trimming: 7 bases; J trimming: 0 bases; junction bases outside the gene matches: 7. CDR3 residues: CASMLGLAPSYEQYF. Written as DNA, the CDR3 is TGTGCCAGCATGCTCGGACTAGCGCCCTCCTACGAGCAGTACTTC.

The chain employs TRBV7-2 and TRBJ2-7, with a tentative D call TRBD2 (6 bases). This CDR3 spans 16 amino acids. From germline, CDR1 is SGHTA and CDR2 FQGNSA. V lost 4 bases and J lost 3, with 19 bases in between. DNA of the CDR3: TGTGCCAGCAGCTCCATGAGCACCGCGGGAATCTACGAGCAGTACTTC. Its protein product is CASSSMSTAGIYEQYF.

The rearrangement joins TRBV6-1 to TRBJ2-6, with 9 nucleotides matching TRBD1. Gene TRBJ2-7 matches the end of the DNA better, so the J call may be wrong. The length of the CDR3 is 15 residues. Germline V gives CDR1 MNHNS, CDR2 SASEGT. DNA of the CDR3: TGTGCCAGCAGTTCCAGGACAGGGGTATCGTACGAGCAGTACTTC. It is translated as CASSSRTGVSYEQYF.

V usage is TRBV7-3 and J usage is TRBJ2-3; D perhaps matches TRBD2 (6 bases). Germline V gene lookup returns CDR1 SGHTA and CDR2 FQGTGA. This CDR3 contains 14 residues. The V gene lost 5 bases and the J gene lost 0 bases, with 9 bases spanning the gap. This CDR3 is CASSQGLSTDTQYF. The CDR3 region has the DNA TGTGCCAGCAGCCAAGGACTAAGCACAGATACGCAGTATTTT.

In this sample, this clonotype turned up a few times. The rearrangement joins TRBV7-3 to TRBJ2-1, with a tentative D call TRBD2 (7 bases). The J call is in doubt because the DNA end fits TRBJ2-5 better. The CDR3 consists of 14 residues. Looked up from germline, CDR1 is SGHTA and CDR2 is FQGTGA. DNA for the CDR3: TGTGCCAGCAGCCAGGGAGGGGGAAAAGAGACCCAGTACTTC. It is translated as CASSQGGGKETQYF.

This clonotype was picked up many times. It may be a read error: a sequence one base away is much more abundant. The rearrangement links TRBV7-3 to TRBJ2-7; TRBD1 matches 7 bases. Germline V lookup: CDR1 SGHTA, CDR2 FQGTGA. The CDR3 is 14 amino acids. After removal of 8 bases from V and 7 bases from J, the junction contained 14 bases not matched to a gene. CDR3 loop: CASQGLEGGNEQYF. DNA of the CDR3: TGTGCCAGCCAAGGGCTAGAAGGGGGCAATGAGCAGTACTTC. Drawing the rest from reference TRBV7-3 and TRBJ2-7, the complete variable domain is GAGVSQTPSNKVTEKGKYVELRCDPISGHTALYWYRQSLGQGPEFLIYFQGTGAADDSGLPNDRFFAVRPEGSVSTLKIQRTERGDSAVYLCASQGLEGGNEQYFGPGTRLTVT.

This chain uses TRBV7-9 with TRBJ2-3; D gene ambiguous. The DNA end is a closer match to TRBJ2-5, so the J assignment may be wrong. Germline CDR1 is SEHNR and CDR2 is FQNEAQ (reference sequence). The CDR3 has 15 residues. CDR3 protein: CASSLAGRDQETQYF. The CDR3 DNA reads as TGTGCCAGCAGCTTAGCGGGAAGGGATCAAGAGACCCAGTACTTC.

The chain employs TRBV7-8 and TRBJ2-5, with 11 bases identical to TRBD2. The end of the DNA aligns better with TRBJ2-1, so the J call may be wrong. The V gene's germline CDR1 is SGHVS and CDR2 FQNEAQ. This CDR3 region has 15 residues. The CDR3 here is CASSLGSGRGNEQFF. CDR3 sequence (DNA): TGTGCCAGCAGCTTAGGTAGCGGGAGGGGCAATGAGCAGTTCTTC.

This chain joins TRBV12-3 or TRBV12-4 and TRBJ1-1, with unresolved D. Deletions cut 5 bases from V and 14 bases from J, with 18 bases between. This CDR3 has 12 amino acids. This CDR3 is CASSRDNSRRFF. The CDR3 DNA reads TGTGCCAGCAGTCGAGACAATTCCCGTCGCTTCTTT.